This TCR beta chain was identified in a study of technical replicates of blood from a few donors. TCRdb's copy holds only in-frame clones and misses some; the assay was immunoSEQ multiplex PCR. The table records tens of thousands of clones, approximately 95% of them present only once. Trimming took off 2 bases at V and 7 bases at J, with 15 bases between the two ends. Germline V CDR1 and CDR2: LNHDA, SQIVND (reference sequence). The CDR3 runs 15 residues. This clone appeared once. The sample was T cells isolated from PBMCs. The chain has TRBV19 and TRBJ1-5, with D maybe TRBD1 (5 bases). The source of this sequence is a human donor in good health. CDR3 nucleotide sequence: TGTGCCAGTAGTATATGGGGGGGAGTTGGACAGCCCCAGCATTTT. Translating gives CASSIWGGVGQPQHF. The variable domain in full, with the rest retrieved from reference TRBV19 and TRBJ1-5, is DGGITQSPKYLFRKEGQNVTLSCEQNLNHDAMYWYRQDPGQGLRLIYYSQIVNDFQKGDIAEGYSVSREKKESFPLTVTSAQKNPTAFYLCASSIWGGVGQPQHFGDGTRLSIL.